This T cell receptor (beta chain) was captured in a study of spatial heterogeneity in lung cancer. The wider study: Raw-read counts averaged over ten per unique TCR and UMI combination. Notes on the study in general: Compared with follow-up, resection was when ubiquitous expanded tumor TCRs appeared in blood more.

CDR1 MNHEY and CDR2 SVGEGT come from the germline V gene. The CDR3 loop spans 15 amino acids. Losses at the gene ends were 4 bases for V and 6 bases for J; bases not matched to a gene: 7. As concerns this clonotype: Its antigen remains unknown.

Each CDR3 protein is one row after TCRdb ran MiXCR on the 5' RACE reads. The sample has about 75,000 distinct CDR3 sequences, 13% seen once. Time point defined: sample taken at primary tumor resection. Sequencing of whole RNA from tumor, nontumor lung or frozen PBMC involved no sorting. The cohort: over 70 early-stage, untreated non-small cell lung cancer patients. V is TRBV6-2 or TRBV6-3 and J is TRBJ2-7, with 12 nucleotides matching TRBD2. Material: PBMCs, obtained at surgery. This TCR was recovered from a male donor with early-stage non-small cell lung cancer. This CDR3 reads CASSSLAGGPSEQYF. CDR3 sequence (DNA): TGTGCCAGCAGTTCCCTAGCGGGAGGGCCATCCGAGCAGTACTTC.